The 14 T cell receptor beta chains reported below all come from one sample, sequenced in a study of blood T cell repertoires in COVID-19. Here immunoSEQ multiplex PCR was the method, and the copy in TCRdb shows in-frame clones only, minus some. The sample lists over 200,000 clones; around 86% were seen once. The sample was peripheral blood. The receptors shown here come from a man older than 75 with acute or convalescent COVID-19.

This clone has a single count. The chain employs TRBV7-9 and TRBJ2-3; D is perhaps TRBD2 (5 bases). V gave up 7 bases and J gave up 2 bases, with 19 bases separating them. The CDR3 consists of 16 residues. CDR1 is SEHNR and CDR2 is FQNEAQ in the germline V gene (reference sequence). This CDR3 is CASTPRSKRSTDTQYF. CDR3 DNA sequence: TGTGCCAGCACCCCCCGATCCAAGCGGTCCACAGATACGCAGTATTTT.

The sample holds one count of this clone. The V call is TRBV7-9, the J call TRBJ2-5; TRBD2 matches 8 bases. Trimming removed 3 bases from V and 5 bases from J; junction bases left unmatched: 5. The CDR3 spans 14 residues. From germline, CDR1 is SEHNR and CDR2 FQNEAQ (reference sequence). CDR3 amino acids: CASSFGLAGETQYF. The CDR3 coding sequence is TGTGCCAGCAGCTTCGGACTAGCCGGGGAGACCCAGTACTTC.

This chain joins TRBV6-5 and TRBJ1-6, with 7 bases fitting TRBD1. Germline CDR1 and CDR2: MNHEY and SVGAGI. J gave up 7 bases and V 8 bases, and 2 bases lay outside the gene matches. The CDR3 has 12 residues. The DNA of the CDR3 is TGTGCCAGCGGCAGGGGGAATTCACCCCTCCACTTT. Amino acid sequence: CASGRGNSPLHF.

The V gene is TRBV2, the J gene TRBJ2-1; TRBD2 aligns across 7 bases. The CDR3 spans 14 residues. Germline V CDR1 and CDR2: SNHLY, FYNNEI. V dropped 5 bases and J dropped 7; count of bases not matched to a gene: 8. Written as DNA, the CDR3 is TGTGCCAGCAGTATATGGACTAGTAGGAATGAGCAGTTCTTC. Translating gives CASSIWTSRNEQFF.

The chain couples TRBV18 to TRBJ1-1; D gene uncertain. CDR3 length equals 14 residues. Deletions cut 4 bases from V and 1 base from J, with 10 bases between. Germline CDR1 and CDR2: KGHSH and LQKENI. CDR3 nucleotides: TGTGCCAGCTCACTTCTGGGCGCGAACACTGAAGCTTTCTTT. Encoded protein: CASSLLGANTEAFF.

CDR3 DNA: TGTGCCAGCAGCGTGGACAATTCCTACGAGCAGTACTTC. Translation gives CASSVDNSYEQYF. This chain links TRBV9 with TRBJ2-7, with D perhaps TRBD1 (5 bases). V was trimmed by 2 bases and J by 1 base, leaving 7 bases between them. This CDR3 is 13 amino acids long. Germline lookup yields CDR1 SGDLS and CDR2 YYNGEE.

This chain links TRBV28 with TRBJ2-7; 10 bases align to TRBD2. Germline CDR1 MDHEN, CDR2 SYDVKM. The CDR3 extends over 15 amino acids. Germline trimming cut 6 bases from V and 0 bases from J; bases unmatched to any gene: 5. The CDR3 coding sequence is TGTGCCAGCAGGAGGACTAGCGGAAACTCCTACGAGCAGTACTTC. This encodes CASRRTSGNSYEQYF.

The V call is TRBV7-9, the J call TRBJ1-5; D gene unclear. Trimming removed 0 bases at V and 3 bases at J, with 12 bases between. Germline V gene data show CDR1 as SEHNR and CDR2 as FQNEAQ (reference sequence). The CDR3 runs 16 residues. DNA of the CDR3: TGTGCCAGCAGCTTAGCGAGTGGAGGGTACAATCAGCCCCAGCATTTT. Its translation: CASSLASGGYNQPQHF.

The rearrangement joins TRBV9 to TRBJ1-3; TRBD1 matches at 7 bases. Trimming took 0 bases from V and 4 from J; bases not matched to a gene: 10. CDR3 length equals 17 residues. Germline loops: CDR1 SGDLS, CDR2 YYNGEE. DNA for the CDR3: TGTGCCAGCAGCGTAGATGGAAGGGGGCGCGTGGGAAACACCATATATTTT. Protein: CASSVDGRGRVGNTIYF.

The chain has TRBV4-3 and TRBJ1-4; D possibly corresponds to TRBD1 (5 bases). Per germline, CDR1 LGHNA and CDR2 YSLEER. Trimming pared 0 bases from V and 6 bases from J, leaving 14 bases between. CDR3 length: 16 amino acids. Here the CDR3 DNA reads TGCGCCAGCAGCCAAGATCGTCGGGGCGGGGATGAAAAACTGTTTTTT. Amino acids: CASSQDRRGGDEKLFF.

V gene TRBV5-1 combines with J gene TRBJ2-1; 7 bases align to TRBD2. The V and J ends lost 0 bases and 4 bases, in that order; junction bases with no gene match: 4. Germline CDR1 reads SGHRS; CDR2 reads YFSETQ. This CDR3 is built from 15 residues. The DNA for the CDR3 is TGCGCCAGCAGCTTGGGCGGGAGTGGATACAATGAGCAGTTCTTC. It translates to CASSLGGSGYNEQFF.

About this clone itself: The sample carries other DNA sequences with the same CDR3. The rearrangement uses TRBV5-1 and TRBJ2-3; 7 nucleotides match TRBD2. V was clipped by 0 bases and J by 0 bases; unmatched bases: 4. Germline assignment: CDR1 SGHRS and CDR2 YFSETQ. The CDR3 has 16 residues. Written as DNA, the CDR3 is TGCGCCAGCAGCTTGGCGGCGGGAGCGAGCACAGATACGCAGTATTTT. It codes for CASSLAAGASTDTQYF.

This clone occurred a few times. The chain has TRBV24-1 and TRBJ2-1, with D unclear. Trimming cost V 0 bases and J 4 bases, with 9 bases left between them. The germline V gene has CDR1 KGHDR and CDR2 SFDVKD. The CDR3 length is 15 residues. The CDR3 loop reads CATSDLPSLYNEQFF. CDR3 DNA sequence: TGTGCCACCAGTGATTTGCCGTCCCTGTACAATGAGCAGTTCTTC.

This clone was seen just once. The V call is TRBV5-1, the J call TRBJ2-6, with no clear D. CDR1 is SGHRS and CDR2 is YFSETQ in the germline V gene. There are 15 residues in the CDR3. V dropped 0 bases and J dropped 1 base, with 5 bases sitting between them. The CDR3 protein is CASSLVESGANVLTF. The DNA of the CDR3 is TGCGCCAGCAGCTTGGTGGAGTCTGGGGCCAACGTCCTGACTTTC. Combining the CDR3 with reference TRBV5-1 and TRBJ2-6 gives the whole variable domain KAGVTQTPRYLIKTRGQQVTLSCSPISGHRSVSWYQQTPGQGLQFLFEYFSETQRNKGNFPGRFSGRQFSNSRSEMNVSTLELGDSALYLCASSLVESGANVLTFGAGSRLTVL.